Below, 29 T cell receptor beta chains from the same sample are listed, as sequenced in a study of T cell repertoires in cytomegalovirus infection. These receptors' targets are unknown. TCRdb reprocessed the reads with MiXCR, giving one entry per CDR3 protein. This table holds 100,000 to 120,000 distinct CDR3 sequences, 30% found once. Material: CD8+ T cells from cultured PBMCs, obtained from culture after CMV antigen stimulation. Receptors originate from a human donor in good health (CMV status not recorded). Some clones in this sample may be carry-over from other donors' samples.

CDR3 DNA: TGTGCCAGCAGTTACGGGACATACCTCCTCCAAGAGACCCAGTACTTC. Residues: CASSYGTYLLQETQYF. This sequence joins TRBV6-2 or TRBV6-3 and TRBJ2-5, with D possibly being TRBD1 (6 bases). V was trimmed by 2 bases and J by 1 base, leaving 14 bases between them. CDR1 MNHEY and CDR2 SVGEGT come from the germline V gene. This CDR3 comprises 16 residues.

This rearrangement joins TRBV5-1 to TRBJ1-1, with 9 positions matching TRBD1. Losses at the gene ends were 0 bases for V and 4 bases for J; bases not matched to a gene: 4. This CDR3 comprises 15 residues. Germline V lookup: CDR1 SGHRS, CDR2 YFSETQ. CDR3 in amino acids: CASSLVGTGFTEAFF. DNA for the CDR3: TGCGCCAGCAGCTTGGTTGGGACAGGGTTCACTGAAGCTTTCTTT.

V and J are TRBV7-6 and TRBJ2-5; D may be TRBD1 or TRBD2 (5 bases each). CDR1 is SGHVS and CDR2 is FNYEAQ in the germline V gene. The CDR3 spans 15 residues. Trimming cost V 6 bases and J 1 base, with 15 bases left between them. As DNA, the CDR3 is TGTGCCAGCAGTCTCGAAGGGACGGGCCAAGAGACCCAGTACTTC. Translation gives CASSLEGTGQETQYF. Full variable domain (outside the CDR3, taken from reference TRBV7-6 and TRBJ2-5): GAGVSQSPRYKVTKRGQDVALRCDPISGHVSLYWYRQALGQGPEFLTYFNYEAQQDKSGLPNDRFSAERPEGSISTLTIQRTEQRDSAMYRCASSLEGTGQETQYFGPGTRLLVL.

The chain employs TRBV6-1 and TRBJ1-1; D call uncertain. V dropped 3 bases and J dropped 5 bases, with 19 bases sitting between them. CDR3 length: 16 amino acids. The germline gives CDR1 MNHNS, CDR2 SASEGT. This CDR3 reads CASSELFGSEGTEAFF. The CDR3 bases are TGTGCCAGCAGTGAGTTATTCGGGTCAGAAGGGACTGAAGCTTTCTTT.

In its sample, this clonotype was seen a few times. The chain links TRBV6-6 to TRBJ1-6; 9 positions agree with TRBD1. Germline-derived CDR1 and CDR2 are MNHNY and SVGAGI (reference sequence). The junction had 10 bases not matched to a gene; V was cut back by 4 bases and J by 6 bases. This CDR3 comprises 17 residues. Here the CDR3 DNA reads TGTGCCAGCAGTTCTCGCCCCATGACAGGGGGTAATTCACCCCTCCACTTT. Protein sequence: CASSSRPMTGGNSPLHF.

V is TRBV6-1 and J is TRBJ2-1; D remains ambiguous. Germline CDR1 is MNHNS and CDR2 is SASEGT. This CDR3 contains 15 residues. The germline V and J ends were trimmed by 2 bases and 8 bases, with 16 bases remaining between them. The DNA of the CDR3 is TGTGCCAGCAGTGAATGGGCCGGCGTAGTGGATGAGCAGTTCTTC. It specifies CASSEWAGVVDEQFF.

V usage is TRBV7-6 and J usage is TRBJ2-1, with D perhaps TRBD2 (5 bases). Germline values: CDR1 SGHVS, CDR2 FNYEAQ. The CDR3 spans 13 residues. V lost 0 bases to trimming and J lost 9 bases, with 9 bases between them. The CDR3, as DNA: TGTGCCAGCAGCTTAGCGCCGGGGAGTGAGCAGTTCTTC. This codes for CASSLAPGSEQFF.

This clonotype occurred many times. V is TRBV7-2 and J is TRBJ2-6; TRBD2 matches 8 bases. The CDR3 has 17 residues. The trim removed 2 bases at V and 0 bases at J, leaving 3 bases unmatched. Germline V CDR1 and CDR2: SGHTA, FQGNSA. Here the CDR3 DNA reads TGTGCCAGCAGCTTAATACTAGCGGACTCTGGGGCCAACGTCCTGACTTTC. Residues: CASSLILADSGANVLTF.

V usage is TRBV2 and J usage is TRBJ2-7; no clear D. CDR3 size: 13 residues. Germline loops: CDR1 SNHLY, CDR2 FYNNEI. V gave up 8 bases and J gave up 6 bases, with 17 bases separating them. The CDR3 loop is CASFRPRLGEQYF. CDR3 coding DNA: TGTGCCAGCTTCAGGCCCCGCTTAGGCGAGCAGTACTTC.

The sample holds a few counts of this clonotype. DNA of the CDR3: TGTGCCAGCAGTTTAAGCGGGGGCCAGGTAGAGACCCAGTACTTC. It encodes CASSLSGGQVETQYF. The chain couples TRBV12-3 or TRBV12-4 to TRBJ2-5; 8 bases are shared with TRBD2. V was pared by 2 bases and J by 4 bases, with 6 bases of the junction left unmatched. The CDR3 spans 15 residues.

This clonotype was seen at least ten times. The J gene is TRBJ2-1, the V gene TRBV7-2, with D possibly matching TRBD1 (5 bases). This CDR3 is 15 amino acids long. Germline V gives CDR1 SGHTA, CDR2 FQGNSA. Trimming removed 1 base from V and 2 bases from J, with 9 bases in between. CDR3 region: CASSLGQDTYNEQFF. The CDR3 region has the DNA TGTGCCAGCAGCTTAGGGCAGGACACCTACAATGAGCAGTTCTTC.

In this sample, this clonotype turned up a few times. The chain combines TRBV4-1 with TRBJ1-6; D ambiguous. Trimming left V 0 bases short and J 9 bases short, with 6 bases between. CDR1 and CDR2 (germline): MGHRA, YSYEKL. The CDR3 is made up of 13 amino acids. DNA of the CDR3: TGCGCCAGCAGCCAAGATTGGGGTTCACCCCTCCACTTT. Protein product: CASSQDWGSPLHF.

Only a few counts were recorded for this clonotype. The rearrangement uses TRBV19 and TRBJ2-1; TRBD2 might be the D (6 bases). Trimming cost V 1 base and J 3 bases, with 7 bases left between them. Germline V gene data show CDR1 as LNHDA and CDR2 as SQIVND (reference sequence). This CDR3 region has 14 residues. CDR3 nucleotides: TGTGCCAGTAGTATAGGGGGGGACTACAATGAGCAGTTCTTC. This codes for CASSIGGDYNEQFF.

There are a few counts of this clonotype. The chain is built from TRBV5-4 and TRBJ2-7, with 7 positions matching TRBD2. V shed 1 base, J shed 6 bases, and the junction held 13 bases outside the gene matches. CDR1 and CDR2 from the germline V gene are SGHNT and YYREEE (reference sequence). CDR3 length equals 16 residues. In nucleotides, the CDR3 is TGTGCCAGCAGCTTGTTTACGGGGGGTTCTCTATCCGAGCAGTACTTC. Its protein product is CASSLFTGGSLSEQYF.

In its sample, this clonotype was seen a few times. The gene calls are TRBV4-1 and TRBJ2-1; 9 bases are a match to TRBD2. J gave up 4 bases and V 8 bases, and 6 bases lay outside the gene matches. CDR1 MGHRA and CDR2 YSYEKL come from the germline V gene. This CDR3 contains 14 residues. The CDR3: CASSIAGEYNEQFF. CDR3 DNA sequence: TGCGCCAGCTCGATAGCGGGGGAGTACAATGAGCAGTTCTTC.

This clonotype turned up a few times. The chain joins TRBV4-3 to TRBJ2-7; either TRBD1 or TRBD2 may supply D (6 bases each). Germline V gene lookup returns CDR1 LGHNA and CDR2 YSLEER. V was trimmed by 0 bases and J by 0 bases, leaving 15 bases between them. CDR3 length: 17 amino acids. The CDR3 DNA reads as TGCGCCAGCAGCCAAGACAGGGGAGGATTGGGCTCCTACGAGCAGTACTTC. Amino acid sequence: CASSQDRGGLGSYEQYF.

This clonotype was seen a few times. The rearrangement uses TRBV19 and TRBJ1-5; D is unclear. CDR1 is LNHDA, CDR2 SQIVND, per germline (reference sequence). This CDR3 region has 16 residues. Between the trimmed V and J ends, which lost 2 bases and 0 bases, there was a span of 11 bases. Here the CDR3 reads CASSISGGYSNQPQHF. CDR3 DNA: TGTGCCAGTAGTATAAGCGGCGGATATAGCAATCAGCCCCAGCATTTT. The full variable domain, completed using reference TRBV19 and TRBJ1-5, is DGGITQSPKYLFRKEGQNVTLSCEQNLNHDAMYWYRQDPGQGLRLIYYSQIVNDFQKGDIAEGYSVSREKKESFPLTVTSAQKNPTAFYLCASSISGGYSNQPQHFGDGTRLSIL.

The chain carries TRBV6-2 or TRBV6-3 and TRBJ2-1; TRBD2 matches at 11 bases. V shed 6 bases and J 7 bases; nucleotides not matched to a gene: 14. The CDR3 totals 17 residues. Germline-derived CDR1 and CDR2 are MNHEY and SVGEGT. This CDR3 is CASSLVAGGQLWNEQFF. The DNA of the CDR3 is TGTGCCAGCAGCCTCGTAGCGGGGGGGCAACTTTGGAATGAGCAGTTCTTC.

This clonotype has at least ten counts. The genes are TRBV11-2 and TRBJ2-1, with no clear D. The CDR3 has 16 amino acids. The V gene lost 1 base and the J gene lost 8 bases, with 18 bases spanning the gap. The V gene's germline CDR1 is SGHAT and CDR2 FQNNGV. The CDR3 loop is CASSLGLHSQEHEQFF. The CDR3, as DNA: TGTGCCAGCAGCTTAGGTCTGCACTCGCAGGAGCATGAGCAGTTCTTC.

This clonotype was recorded a few times. The V and J genes are TRBV7-6 and TRBJ1-5; weak D call: TRBD1 (5 bases). Looked up from germline, CDR1 is SGHVS and CDR2 is FNYEAQ. The V end lost 3 bases, the J end lost 7 bases, and 10 bases lay between the germline ends. The CDR3 consists of 13 residues. CDR3 amino acids: CASSLMGDQPQHF. The CDR3 DNA is TGTGCCAGCAGCTTGATGGGGGACCAGCCCCAGCATTTT.

The chain combines TRBV7-2 with TRBJ1-2; no clear D. The ends were cut back, 0 bases at V and 0 bases at J, with 11 bases in the middle. CDR1 and CDR2 (germline): SGHTA, FQGNSA. The CDR3 has 16 amino acids. CDR3 amino acids: CASSLAFGLANYGYTF. DNA for the CDR3: TGTGCCAGCAGCTTAGCGTTTGGATTAGCTAACTATGGCTACACCTTC.

V and J are TRBV6-1 and TRBJ1-2; TRBD1 aligns across 9 bases. V lost 2 bases and J lost 4; bases outside the gene matches: 2. CDR1 MNHNS and CDR2 SASEGT come from the germline V gene. The CDR3 loop spans 14 amino acids. The chain's CDR3 is CASSETGGAYGYTF. The CDR3 DNA reads as TGTGCCAGCAGTGAAACAGGGGGCGCCTATGGCTACACCTTC.

The chain carries TRBV7-6 and TRBJ2-7, with 7 bases identical to TRBD1. The V gene's germline CDR1 is SGHVS and CDR2 FNYEAQ. The CDR3 has 15 amino acids. With V trimmed by 0 bases and J by 3 bases, 5 bases remained unmatched. The CDR3 is CASSLALGQIYEQYF. In DNA form, the CDR3 reads TGTGCCAGCAGCTTAGCGCTGGGACAGATCTACGAGCAGTACTTC.

This clonotype was observed a handful of times. The rearrangement links TRBV12-3 or TRBV12-4 to TRBJ2-1; TRBD2 agrees at 9 bases. The V segment lost 8 bases and the J segment 9 bases; nucleotides outside the gene matches: 14. CDR3 length: 15 amino acids. CDR3 DNA: TGTGCCAGCCGAAACCAAGCGGGGGGCGGCGGTGAGCAGTTCTTC. Protein sequence: CASRNQAGGGGEQFF.

This clonotype has a handful of counts. This rearrangement joins TRBV7-8 to TRBJ2-5, with 7 bases aligning to TRBD1. The germline V gene encodes CDR1 SGHVS and CDR2 FQNEAQ. After removal of 6 bases from V and 3 bases from J, the junction contained 10 bases not matched to a gene. CDR3 size: 15 residues. The CDR3 protein is CASRRRQGNKETQYF. The CDR3 DNA follows: TGTGCCAGCAGACGAAGACAGGGAAACAAAGAGACCCAGTACTTC.

The chain links TRBV20-1 to TRBJ2-3, with 7 bases fitting TRBD2. V was clipped by 5 bases and J by 2 bases; unmatched bases: 16. Looked up from germline, CDR1 is DFQATT and CDR2 is SNEGSKA (reference sequence). CDR3 length equals 17 residues. For the CDR3, the DNA is TGCAGTGCTGTCGTTACTAGCGTTTGGGGATTCACAGATACGCAGTATTTT. Translating gives CSAVVTSVWGFTDTQYF.

The rearrangement links TRBV5-4 to TRBJ2-2; a possible D gene is TRBD2 (6 bases). This CDR3 spans 14 amino acids. Germline-derived CDR1 and CDR2 are SGHNT and YYREEE (reference sequence). With 4 bases removed from V and 6 bases from J, the gap between germline ends came to 13 bases. DNA of the CDR3: TGTGCCAGCAGCGCCGGGGGTGGCTCCGGGGAGCTGTTTTTT. Protein: CASSAGGGSGELFF.

This chain joins TRBV6-6 and TRBJ2-7; D uncertain. This CDR3 has 14 amino acids. From germline, CDR1 is MNHNY and CDR2 SVGAGI (reference sequence). V was cut by 4 bases and J by 3 bases, with 13 bases left in between. This CDR3 reads CASSFEVKDYEQYF. In DNA, the CDR3 is TGTGCCAGCAGTTTTGAGGTCAAAGACTACGAGCAGTACTTC.

This chain uses TRBV14 with TRBJ2-7, with D possibly called TRBD1 or TRBD2 (5 bases each). The CDR3 spans 14 residues. Trimming left V 4 bases short and J 6 bases short, with 16 bases between. Germline V lookup: CDR1 SGHDN, CDR2 FVKESK. The CDR3, as DNA: TGTGCCAGCAGCCGGAACTCTGGGACCCTCGAGCAGTACTTC. Translation gives CASSRNSGTLEQYF.